Listed here is a single TCR beta chain. Its antigen is unidentified. This specimen comes from a study of T cell responses to AZD1222 COVID-19 vaccine. The V gene's germline CDR1 is LGHDT and CDR2 YNNKEL (reference sequence). The CDR3 has 16 amino acids. With 0 bases removed from V and 6 bases from J, the gap between germline ends came to 15 bases. The study, taken as a whole, reports: The study found vaccine-associated CD4 TCRs spanning spike, dominant at 160-218 and 743-854. Repertoires in all cases were sampled only once the peak T cell response had passed. Clonal diversity was possibly underestimated, and white British individuals and females predominated among donors. Spike-specific TCR breadth and depth both grew after two AZD1222 doses.

Assay: immunoSEQ multiplex PCR; the TCRdb copy retains only in-frame clones and omits some. Here the sample spans 90,000 to 120,000 clones, about 85% being singletons. Sequencing used peripheral blood, obtained on day 0 of AZD1222 vaccination. The chain couples TRBV3-1 (or the pseudogene TRBV3-2) to TRBJ2-1; D is perhaps TRBD1 or TRBD2 (6 bases each). This clonotype was obtained from an adult in good health. The CDR3 spells CASSQDGGGRGNEQFF. CDR3 DNA: TGTGCCAGCAGCCAAGATGGAGGGGGGCGAGGCAATGAGCAGTTCTTC.